These 8 T cell receptor beta chains were sequenced from one sample in a study of control samples from healthy donors and cancer patients (dated by TCRdb to the early 2020s). Library preparation used the immunoSEQ multiplex PCR assay. TCRdb carries this immuneACCESS record with in-frame sequences only. Its versions omit some clonotypes, under half of them owing to an unresolved V gene in the studies checked, with the rest unexplained. This sample is represented by 140,000 to 150,000 clones; 89% of them were singletons. The top ten clones comprise over 4.5% of the sample. The sample comprised blood. The source of these receptors is a man younger than 45 in good health.

This sequence joins TRBV15 and TRBJ1-6; a possible D gene is TRBD1 (5 bases). Germline CDR1 reads LNHNV; CDR2 reads YYDKDF (reference sequence). The germline V and J ends were trimmed by 0 bases and 2 bases, with 20 bases remaining between them. CDR3 size: 20 residues. CDR3 protein: CATSREVARVRLPYNSPLHF. The CDR3 nucleotides are TGTGCCACCAGCAGAGAGGTCGCCAGGGTTCGCCTTCCCTATAATTCACCCCTCCACTTT.

The chain carries TRBV14 and TRBJ2-2; TRBD2 is a possible D gene (6 bases). CDR1 is SGHDN, CDR2 FVKESK, per germline. V lost 1 base and J lost 7, with 19 bases in between. The CDR3 length is 17 residues. In DNA form, the CDR3 reads TGTGCCAGCAGCCAAGGAGAGAGGGATGAGGAGGGCGGGGAGCTGTTTTTT. It is translated as CASSQGERDEEGGELFF.

The chain combines TRBV7-2 with TRBJ2-5; D not resolved. The germline gives CDR1 SGHTA, CDR2 FQGNSA. V dropped 3 bases and J dropped 5 bases, with 13 bases sitting between them. CDR3 size: 14 residues. The DNA of the CDR3 is TGTGCCAGCAGCTTCTACGGTTCCTGGGAGACCCAGTACTTC. Translated, it gives CASSFYGSWETQYF.

This chain links TRBV3-1 (or the pseudogene TRBV3-2) with TRBJ2-1; 7 bases agree with TRBD1. The CDR3 sequence is 12 residues long. Germline lookup yields CDR1 LGHDT and CDR2 YNNKEL (reference sequence). V dropped 2 bases and J dropped 10; count of bases not matched to a gene: 2. The CDR3 bases are TGTGCCAGCAGCCAAAAGGGGGCAGAGCAGTTCTTC. This codes for CASSQKGAEQFF.

The rearrangement links TRBV7-9 to TRBJ2-7; the match to TRBD2 covers 9 bases. Unmatched junction bases numbered 12, after V lost 5 bases and J lost 1 base. The CDR3 sequence is 17 residues long. Germline CDR1 and CDR2: SEHNR and FQNEAQ (reference sequence). The CDR3 loop is CASSKGAGGQSSYEQYF. CDR3 sequence (DNA): TGTGCCAGCAGCAAAGGGGCGGGAGGGCAGAGTTCCTACGAGCAGTACTTC.

This clone was seen once. The chain employs TRBV24-1 and TRBJ2-2; 12 positions match TRBD2. Germline V CDR1 and CDR2: KGHDR, SFDVKD. Trimming at V came to 3 bases and at J to 4 bases, leaving 2 bases not matched to a gene. The CDR3 runs to 16 residues. The DNA for the CDR3 is TGTGCCACCAGTGATACTAGCGGGAGGACCACCGGGGAGCTGTTTTTT. Amino acids: CATSDTSGRTTGELFF.

With respect to this clone: The sample carries other DNA sequences with the same CDR3. V usage is TRBV5-6 and J usage is TRBJ2-3; unclear D gene. V lost 4 bases to trimming and J lost 0 bases, with 6 bases between them. CDR3 length: 13 residues. Germline loops: CDR1 SGHDT, CDR2 YYEEEE. The CDR3 nucleotides are TGTGCCAGCAGCCTAGGTAGCACAGATACGCAGTATTTT. The encoded protein is CASSLGSTDTQYF. The full variable domain, completed using reference TRBV5-6 and TRBJ2-3, is DAGVTQSPTHLIKTRGQQVTLRCSPKSGHDTVSWYQQALGQGPQFIFQYYEEEERQRGNFPDRFSGHQFPNYSSELNVNALLLGDSALYLCASSLGSTDTQYFGPGTRLTVL.

The count of this clone is one. The rearrangement joins TRBV5-4 to TRBJ1-5, with a possible D match to TRBD1 (5 bases). This CDR3 is built from 14 residues. V dropped 2 bases and J dropped 7 bases, with 13 bases sitting between them. The germline CDR1 and CDR2 sequences are SGHNT and YYREEE (reference sequence). This CDR3 is CASSFQGEGQPQHF. CDR3 coding DNA: TGTGCCAGCAGCTTTCAAGGGGAGGGGCAGCCCCAGCATTTT.